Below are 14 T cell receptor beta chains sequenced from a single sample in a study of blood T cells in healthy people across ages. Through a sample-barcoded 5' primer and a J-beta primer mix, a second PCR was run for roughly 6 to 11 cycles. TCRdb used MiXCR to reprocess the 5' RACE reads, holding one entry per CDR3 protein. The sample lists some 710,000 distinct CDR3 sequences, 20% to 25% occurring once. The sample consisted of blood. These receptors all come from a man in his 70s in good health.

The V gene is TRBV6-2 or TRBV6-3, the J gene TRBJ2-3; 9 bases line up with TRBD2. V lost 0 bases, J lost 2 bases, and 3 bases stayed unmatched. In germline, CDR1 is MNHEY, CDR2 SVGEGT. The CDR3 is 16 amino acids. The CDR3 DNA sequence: TGTGCCAGCAGTTACTCTAGCGGGGGAGTCACAGATACGCAGTATTTT. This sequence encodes CASSYSSGGVTDTQYF.

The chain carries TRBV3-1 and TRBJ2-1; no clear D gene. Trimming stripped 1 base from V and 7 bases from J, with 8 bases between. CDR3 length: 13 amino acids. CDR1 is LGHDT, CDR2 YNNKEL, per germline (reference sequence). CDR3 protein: CASSQVATNEQFF. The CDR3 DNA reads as TGTGCCAGCAGCCAAGTGGCCACTAATGAGCAGTTCTTC.

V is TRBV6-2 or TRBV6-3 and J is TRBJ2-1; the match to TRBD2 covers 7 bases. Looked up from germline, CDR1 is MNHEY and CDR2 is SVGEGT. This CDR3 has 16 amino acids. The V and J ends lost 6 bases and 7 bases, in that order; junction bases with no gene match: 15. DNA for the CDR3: TGTGCCAGCAGCTACGGGTCAAAGCGGGGAACAAATGAGCAGTTCTTC. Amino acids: CASSYGSKRGTNEQFF.

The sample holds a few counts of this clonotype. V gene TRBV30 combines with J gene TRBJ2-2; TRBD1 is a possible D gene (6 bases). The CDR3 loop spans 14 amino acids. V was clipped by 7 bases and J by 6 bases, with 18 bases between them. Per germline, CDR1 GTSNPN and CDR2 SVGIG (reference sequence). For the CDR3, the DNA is TGTGCCTCATCCGACAGGTTATTTGCCGGGGAGCTGTTTTTT. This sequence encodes CASSDRLFAGELFF. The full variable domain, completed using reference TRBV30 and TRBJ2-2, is SQTIHQWPATLVQPVGSPLSLECTVEGTSNPNLYWYRQAAGRGLQLLFYSVGIGQISSEVPQNLSASRPQDRQFILSSKKLLLSDSGFYLCASSDRLFAGELFFGEGSRLTVL.

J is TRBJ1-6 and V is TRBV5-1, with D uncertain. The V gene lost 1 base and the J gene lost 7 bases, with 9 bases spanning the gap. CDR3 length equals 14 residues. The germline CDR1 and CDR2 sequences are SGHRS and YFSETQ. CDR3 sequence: CASSLRSQNSPLHF. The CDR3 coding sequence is TGCGCCAGCAGCTTGAGGAGCCAAAATTCACCCCTCCACTTT.

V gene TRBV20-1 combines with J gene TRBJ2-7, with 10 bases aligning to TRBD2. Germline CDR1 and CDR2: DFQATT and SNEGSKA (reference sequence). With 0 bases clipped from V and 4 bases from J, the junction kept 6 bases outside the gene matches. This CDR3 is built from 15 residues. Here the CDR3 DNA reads TGCAGTGCTAGAGATGCTAGCGGGAGTTCTTACGAGCAGTACGTC. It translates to CSARDASGSSYEQYV.

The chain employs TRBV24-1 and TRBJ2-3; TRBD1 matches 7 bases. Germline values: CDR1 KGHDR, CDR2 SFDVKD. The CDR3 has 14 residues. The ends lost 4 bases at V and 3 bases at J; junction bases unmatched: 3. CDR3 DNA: TGTGCCACCAGTGACGAACAGGGGACAGATACGCAGTATTTT. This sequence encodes CATSDEQGTDTQYF.

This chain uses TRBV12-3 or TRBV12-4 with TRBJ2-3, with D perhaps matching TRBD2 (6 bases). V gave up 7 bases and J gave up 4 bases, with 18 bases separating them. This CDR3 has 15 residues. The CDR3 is CASTQVGGWADTQYF. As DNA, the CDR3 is TGTGCCAGCACCCAAGTTGGGGGGTGGGCAGATACGCAGTATTTT.

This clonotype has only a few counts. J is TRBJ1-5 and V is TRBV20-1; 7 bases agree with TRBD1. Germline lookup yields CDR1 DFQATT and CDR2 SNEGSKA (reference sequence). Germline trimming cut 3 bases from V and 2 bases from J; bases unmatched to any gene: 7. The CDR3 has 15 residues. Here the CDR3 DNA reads TGCAGTGCTAGGGAGACAGGGAAGGGCAATCAGCCCCAGCATTTT. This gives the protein CSARETGKGNQPQHF.

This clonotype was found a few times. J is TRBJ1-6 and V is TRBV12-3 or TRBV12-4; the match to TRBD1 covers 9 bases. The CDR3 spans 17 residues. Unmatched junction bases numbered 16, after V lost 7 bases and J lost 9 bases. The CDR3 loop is CASTPLWTGTGFSPLHF. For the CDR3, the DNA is TGTGCCAGCACCCCCTTATGGACGGGGACAGGGTTTTCACCCCTCCACTTT.

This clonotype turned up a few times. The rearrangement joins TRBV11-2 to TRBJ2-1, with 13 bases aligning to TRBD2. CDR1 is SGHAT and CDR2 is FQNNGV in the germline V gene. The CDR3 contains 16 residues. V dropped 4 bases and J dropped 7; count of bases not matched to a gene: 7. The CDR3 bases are TGTGCCAGCAGCTCAGTGACTAGCGGGAGGCTAAATGAGCAGTTCTTC. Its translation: CASSSVTSGRLNEQFF.

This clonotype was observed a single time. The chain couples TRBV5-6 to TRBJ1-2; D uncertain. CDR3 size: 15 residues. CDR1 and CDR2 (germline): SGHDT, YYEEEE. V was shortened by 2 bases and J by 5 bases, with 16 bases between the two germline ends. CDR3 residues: CASSLEASTDYGYTF. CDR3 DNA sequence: TGTGCCAGCAGCTTAGAAGCCTCTACGGATTATGGCTACACCTTC.

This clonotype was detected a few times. CDR3 nucleotide sequence: TGTGCCAGCACCGGACAGGGTGGTCTGTGGCACTATGGCTACACCTTC. This translates into CASTGQGGLWHYGYTF. The chain combines TRBV6-5 with TRBJ1-2; 8 bases match TRBD1. J gave up 3 bases and V 7 bases, and 13 bases lay outside the gene matches. This CDR3 region has 16 residues. Germline-derived CDR1 and CDR2 are MNHEY and SVGAGI.

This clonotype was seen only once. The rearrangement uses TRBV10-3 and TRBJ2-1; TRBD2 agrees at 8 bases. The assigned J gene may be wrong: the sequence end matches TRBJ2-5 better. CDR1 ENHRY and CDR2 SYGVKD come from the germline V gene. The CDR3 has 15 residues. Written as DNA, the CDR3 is TGTGCCATCAGTGGTAGTGGTGTAGCGGGGGAGACCCAGTACTTC. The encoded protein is CAISGSGVAGETQYF.